The 8 T cell receptor beta chains given below trace back to one sample, sequenced in a study of blood T cells in healthy people across ages. Through a sample-barcoded 5' primer and a J-beta primer mix, a second PCR was run for about 6 to 11 cycles. Each CDR3 protein gets one entry after TCRdb re-called the 5' RACE reads with MiXCR. The sample shows under 2 million distinct CDR3 sequences, about 32% of them seen only once. The source material was blood. The receptors here all came from a woman aged 25 to 45 in good health.

This clonotype was detected a few times. The chain links TRBV20-1 to TRBJ2-5, with D tentatively TRBD2 (6 bases). CDR1 DFQATT and CDR2 SNEGSKA come from the germline V gene (reference sequence). The CDR3 is 12 amino acids. With 4 bases removed from V and 2 bases from J, the gap between germline ends came to 8 bases. CDR3 in amino acids: CSATGLQETQYF. The CDR3 DNA reads TGCAGTGCTACGGGACTGCAAGAGACCCAGTACTTC.

This clonotype was found a few times. This chain uses TRBV5-6 with TRBJ1-2, with a possible D match to TRBD1 (5 bases). This CDR3 has 15 residues. Per germline, CDR1 SGHDT and CDR2 YYEEEE. V gave up 1 base and J gave up 6 bases, with 16 bases separating them. CDR3 bases: TGTGCCAGCAGCTTGCAGGGCACCATAGCGAATGGCTACACCTTC. Translation gives CASSLQGTIANGYTF.

As concerns this clonotype: At one of its ends the junction is not consistent with the germline gene, which may arise from a read error. V and J are TRBV7-9 and TRBJ2-7; no firm D call. This CDR3 spans 13 amino acids. The germline gives CDR1 SEHNR, CDR2 FQNEAQ (reference sequence). For the CDR3, the DNA is TGTGCCAGCAACTTAGCCGGGCGTTACGAGCAGTACTTC. Amino acid sequence: CASNLAGRYEQYF.

This clonotype showed up many times. V is TRBV9 and J is TRBJ2-3; D unresolved. The CDR3 runs to 14 residues. Deletions cut 0 bases from V and 6 bases from J, with 11 bases between. Germline V gene data show CDR1 as SGDLS and CDR2 as YYNGEE. The CDR3 is CASSVDDGRDTQYF. The CDR3 nucleotides are TGTGCCAGCAGCGTAGATGATGGGCGGGATACGCAGTATTTT.

This clonotype was seen repeatedly, ten times or more. This rearrangement joins TRBV20-1 to TRBJ2-7; D gene unclear. The CDR3 has 12 residues. V lost 7 bases and J lost 3, with 13 bases in between. Germline V gene sequence: CDR1 DFQATT, CDR2 SNEGSKA (reference sequence). The CDR3 loop is CSVPGRHYEQYF. The DNA of the CDR3 is TGCAGTGTGCCTGGTCGGCACTACGAGCAGTACTTC.

This clonotype was counted ten times or more. J is TRBJ2-3 and V is TRBV12-3 or TRBV12-4; 7 bases are a match to TRBD2. The CDR3 extends over 13 amino acids. With V trimmed by 8 bases and J by 4 bases, 6 bases remained unmatched. The CDR3 sequence is CASGGRYADTQYF. The DNA of the CDR3 is TGTGCCAGCGGCGGGAGATATGCAGATACGCAGTATTTT.

This clonotype occurred a few times. The CDR3 DNA reads TGTGCCAGCAGCTTATACCCCTCAATTCGGGGGTACCAAGAGACCCAGTACTTC. The encoded protein is CASSLYPSIRGYQETQYF. The chain carries TRBV7-8 and TRBJ2-5, with a possible D match to TRBD2 (6 bases). V was trimmed by 2 bases and J by 0 bases, leaving 19 bases between them. This CDR3 region has 18 residues. CDR1 and CDR2 (germline): SGHVS, FQNEAQ.

The rearrangement links TRBV6-5 to TRBJ2-7; 7 bases align to TRBD1. This CDR3 has 16 amino acids. The V and J ends lost 0 bases and 1 base, in that order; junction bases with no gene match: 6. Germline lookup yields CDR1 MNHEY and CDR2 SVGAGI. The DNA for the CDR3 is TGTGCCAGCAGTTACTCGTTTAGGGGGCTGTCCTACGAGCAGTACTTC. This codes for CASSYSFRGLSYEQYF.